The clone carrying this T cell receptor (beta chain) appeared a few times. Its antigen is still unknown. One entry per CDR3 protein, called by TCRdb with MiXCR from the reads. The data hold about 200,000 distinct CDR3 sequences, with approximately 9.6% observed a single time. CDR3 length equals 17 residues. In germline, CDR1 is MNHEY, CDR2 SVGEGT. Trimming removed 7 bases from V and 3 bases from J; junction bases left unmatched: 10. The source of the sample is a study of T cell repertoires in cytomegalovirus infection. Study details: Public TCR beta signatures marked donors with CMV infection and the matching HLA.

Study conclusions and caveats: HLA-C-restricted CMV-specific TCR beta clonotypes prevailed in the ex vivo response. The cumulative frequency of public TCR beta families identified carriers of CMV plus the relevant HLA.

Sequenced material: PBMCs. This chain uses TRBV6-2 or TRBV6-3 with TRBJ2-5; TRBD2 matches 14 bases. The sequence came from a human donor in good health (CMV status not recorded). Some clones in this sample may be carry-over from other donors' samples. For the CDR3, the DNA is TGTGCCAGCACCCAAGGTTTGACTAGCGGGAGGGAAGAGACCCAGTACTTC. It is translated as CASTQGLTSGREETQYF.